The 24 T cell receptor beta chains in this list originate from one sample, sequenced in a study of CD8 T cells in Susac syndrome. The authors reverse transcribed about 0.5 to 1 ug RNA with random hexamers. Via MiXCR, TCRdb re-called the immunoSEQ multiplex PCR reads, giving one row per CDR3 protein. The sample shows roughly 160,000 distinct CDR3 sequences, more than 95% of them seen only once. The sequenced sample was CD4+ T cells from PBMCs. All receptors derive from a human donor with Susac syndrome.

The chain carries TRBV6-4 and TRBJ2-2, with a possible D match to TRBD2 (6 bases). Germline V lookup: CDR1 MRHNA, CDR2 SNTAGT. The V end lost 5 bases, the J end lost 4 bases, and 20 bases lay between the germline ends. This CDR3 is built from 17 residues. The CDR3 reads CASSPQLGGIGTGELFF. In nucleotides, the CDR3 is TGTGCCAGCAGTCCTCAACTAGGAGGGATTGGCACCGGGGAGCTGTTTTTT.

In this sample, this clonotype turned up once. The DNA of the CDR3 is TGTGCCAGCTTGGGGGACGCGGGCTCGAACACTGAAGCTTTCTTT. This codes for CASLGDAGSNTEAFF. V and J are TRBV4-2 and TRBJ1-1; tentatively, D is TRBD1 (5 bases). The germline V and J ends were trimmed by 8 bases and 1 base, with 17 bases remaining between them. This CDR3 region has 15 residues. CDR1 is LGHNA, CDR2 YNFKEQ, per germline.

The chain recombines TRBV24-1 with TRBJ2-7, with D possibly TRBD1 on 5 matching bases. Germline CDR1 and CDR2: KGHDR and SFDVKD. CDR3 length: 14 residues. V lost 8 bases and J lost 3, with 16 bases in between. CDR3 in amino acids: CATMFQGGNYEQYF. The CDR3 coding sequence is TGTGCCACCATGTTCCAGGGTGGCAACTACGAGCAGTACTTC.

In this sample, this clonotype turned up once. This rearrangement joins TRBV20-1 to TRBJ2-3; D is ambiguous. The V end lost 4 bases, the J end lost 3 bases, and 8 bases lay between the germline ends. The CDR3 is 12 amino acids. The germline CDR1 and CDR2 sequences are DFQATT and SNEGSKA (reference sequence). The DNA for the CDR3 is TGCAGTGCTACCCCTTTAACAGATACGCAGTATTTT. Translated: CSATPLTDTQYF.

Concerning this clonotype: A read error may produce the germline difference seen at one junction end. The chain has TRBV20-1 and TRBJ2-7; 13 nucleotides match TRBD2. This CDR3 has 14 amino acids. In germline, CDR1 is DFQATT, CDR2 SNEGSKA (reference sequence). CDR3 in amino acids: CSARGGTSGEGEYF. The CDR3 nucleotides read TGCAGTGCCAGAGGCGGGACTAGCGGGGAGGGTGAATACTTC.

J is TRBJ2-4 and V is TRBV7-2; maybe TRBD2 (5 bases). CDR1 is SGHTA and CDR2 is FQGNSA in the germline V gene. The germline V and J ends were trimmed by 8 bases and 5 bases, with 16 bases remaining between them. The CDR3 has 14 amino acids. CDR3 nucleotides: TGTGCCAGCTCCTTAACGGGGTCGGAAAACATTCAGTACTTC. This translates into CASSLTGSENIQYF.

The CDR3 loop reads CASSEAVLYNEQFF. The CDR3 bases are TGTGCCAGCAGTGAAGCTGTACTATACAATGAGCAGTTCTTC. V usage is TRBV6-1 and J usage is TRBJ2-1; D remains ambiguous. CDR1 is MNHNS, CDR2 SASEGT, per germline. Trimming shortened V by 0 bases and J by 4 bases, and 7 bases separated the two germline ends. The CDR3 runs 14 residues.

CDR3 DNA sequence: TGCAGTGCTAGATCGTCTAGCGGGGCTTACGAGACCCAGTACTTC. Its translation is CSARSSSGAYETQYF. V is TRBV20-1 and J is TRBJ2-5, with 9 bases that match TRBD2. In germline, CDR1 is DFQATT, CDR2 SNEGSKA (reference sequence). The CDR3 has 15 amino acids. Trimming cost V 2 bases and J 5 bases; bases outside gene matches: 9.

This clonotype was detected only once. The CDR3 nucleotides are TGTGCCAGCTCCCGCGAGTGGGGAACAGATACGCAGTATTTT. Protein sequence: CASSREWGTDTQYF. The rearrangement joins TRBV18 to TRBJ2-3; D uncertain. V lost 6 bases to trimming and J lost 3 bases, with 13 bases between them. Germline lookup yields CDR1 KGHSH and CDR2 LQKENI. This CDR3 spans 14 amino acids.

The table lists this clonotype with a count of one. The gene calls are TRBV11-2 and TRBJ2-1, with D perhaps matching TRBD1 or TRBD2 (6 bases each). The CDR3 contains 16 residues. The V gene's germline CDR1 is SGHAT and CDR2 FQNNGV. The V end was cut by 6 bases, the J end by 7 bases, with 22 bases between. The DNA of the CDR3 is TGTGCCAGCAGTTCTCGACTCGGGGGCACGGGGAATGAGCAGTTCTTC. Its translation is CASSSRLGGTGNEQFF.

This clonotype was recorded only once. The V call is TRBV4-1, the J call TRBJ1-5; D may be TRBD1 (6 bases). CDR3 size: 14 residues. Germline-derived CDR1 and CDR2 are MGHRA and YSYEKL. Between the trimmed V and J ends, which lost 4 bases and 7 bases, there was a span of 14 bases. The CDR3 sequence: CASSLLTGLQPQHF. The CDR3 bases are TGCGCCAGCAGCCTCTTGACAGGTCTACAGCCCCAGCATTTT.

The CDR3 region is CAWSVRGTGELFF. CDR3 DNA sequence: TGTGCCTGGAGTGTACGCGGAACCGGGGAGCTGTTTTTT. The chain has TRBV30 and TRBJ2-2; D not resolved. Trimming pared 0 bases from V and 5 bases from J, leaving 7 bases between. Germline CDR1 and CDR2: GTSNPN and SVGIG (reference sequence). The CDR3 is 13 amino acids.

The chain joins TRBV30 to TRBJ2-3; tentative D call: TRBD2 (5 bases). CDR1 and CDR2 (germline): GTSNPN, SVGIG (reference sequence). Trimming cost V 5 bases and J 0 bases, with 6 bases left between them. The CDR3 runs to 12 residues. The CDR3 DNA sequence: TGTGCCTGGGGCGGGAGCACAGATACGCAGTATTTT. This translates into CAWGGSTDTQYF.

This clonotype appeared once. The V call is TRBV20-1, the J call TRBJ2-1; weak D call: TRBD2 (6 bases). V was pared by 2 bases and J by 0 bases, with 11 bases between. This CDR3 has 15 residues. Germline-derived CDR1 and CDR2 are DFQATT and SNEGSKA (reference sequence). CDR3 sequence reads: CSARRAGRSYNEQFF. Here the CDR3 DNA reads TGCAGTGCTAGAAGAGCGGGCCGCTCCTACAATGAGCAGTTCTTC.

This chain joins TRBV20-1 and TRBJ2-7; 10 positions match TRBD2. This CDR3 contains 14 residues. With V trimmed by 4 bases and J by 4 bases, 7 bases remained unmatched. In germline, CDR1 is DFQATT, CDR2 SNEGSKA (reference sequence). The DNA for the CDR3 is TGCAGTGCTAATCTAGCGGGGGCCCTTTACGAGCAGTACGTC. It is translated as CSANLAGALYEQYV.

The rearrangement uses TRBV2 and TRBJ2-5, with 7 bases matching TRBD2. V was clipped by 5 bases and J by 5 bases; unmatched bases: 5. The CDR3 totals 13 residues. CDR1 and CDR2 from the germline V gene are SNHLY and FYNNEI. The DNA of the CDR3 is TGTGCCAGCAGTAAGAGGGAGGGGGAGACCCAGTACTTC. This encodes CASSKREGETQYF. The full variable domain, completed using reference TRBV2 and TRBJ2-5, is EPEVTQTPSHQVTQMGQEVILRCVPISNHLYFYWYRQILGQKVEFLVSFYNNEISEKSEIFDDQFSVERPDGSNFTLKIRSTKLEDSAMYFCASSKREGETQYFGPGTRLLVL.

The J gene is TRBJ1-4, the V gene TRBV11-2; TRBD1 aligns across 10 bases. Per germline, CDR1 SGHAT and CDR2 FQNNGV. Trimming took 5 bases from V and 2 from J; bases not matched to a gene: 5. The CDR3 totals 16 residues. Here the CDR3 DNA reads TGTGCCAGCAGCAAGCGGACAGGGGGGACTAATGAAAAACTGTTTTTT. Translated, it gives CASSKRTGGTNEKLFF.

The chain employs TRBV27 and TRBJ2-3; unclear D gene. This CDR3 region has 14 residues. Germline CDR1 is MNHEY and CDR2 is SMNVEV (reference sequence). Trimming took 8 bases from V and 4 from J, leaving 16 bases between them. The CDR3 reads CASGLGIGSDTQYF. The DNA for the CDR3 is TGTGCCAGCGGGTTAGGGATTGGGTCAGATACGCAGTATTTT.

The chain has TRBV28 and TRBJ2-7; 7 nucleotides match TRBD1. The V gene end was trimmed by 5 bases and the J gene end by 4 bases; junction bases not matched to a gene: 5. CDR1 MDHEN and CDR2 SYDVKM come from the germline V gene. This CDR3 comprises 13 residues. The CDR3 protein is CASSGQDWYEQYV. CDR3 nucleotide sequence: TGTGCCAGCAGTGGACAGGACTGGTACGAGCAGTACGTC.

V gene TRBV5-1 combines with J gene TRBJ2-5, with unresolved D. There are 13 residues in the CDR3. Looked up from germline, CDR1 is SGHRS and CDR2 is YFSETQ. V was clipped by 4 bases and J by 4 bases, with 11 bases between them. CDR3 loop: CASSPGPGETQYF. The CDR3 nucleotides are TGCGCCAGCAGCCCGGGTCCTGGAGAGACCCAGTACTTC.

The rearrangement joins TRBV29-1 to TRBJ2-7, with TRBD1 matching 9 bases. Germline loops: CDR1 SQVTM, CDR2 ANQGSEA. This CDR3 contains 13 residues. The V segment lost 7 bases and the J segment 7 bases; nucleotides outside the gene matches: 11. Written as DNA, the CDR3 is TGCAGCGCCAAAGACAGGGGGTGGTTAGAGCAGTACTTC. The encoded protein is CSAKDRGWLEQYF.

The chain couples TRBV20-1 to TRBJ2-3; 8 positions match TRBD2. Looked up from germline, CDR1 is DFQATT and CDR2 is SNEGSKA (reference sequence). The CDR3 length is 17 residues. V was pared by 3 bases and J by 0 bases, with 11 bases of the junction left unmatched. This CDR3 is CSARGLLSSGSTDTQYF. The CDR3 coding sequence is TGCAGTGCTAGGGGGTTATTGTCTAGCGGGAGCACAGATACGCAGTATTTT.

The gene calls are TRBV29-1 and TRBJ2-3, with 8 positions matching TRBD1. The CDR3 spans 13 residues. The germline gives CDR1 SQVTM, CDR2 ANQGSEA. V was clipped by 7 bases and J by 1 base; unmatched bases: 4. CDR3 DNA sequence: TGCAGCGGAGACAGGGGTGGCACAGATACGCAGTATTTT. Amino acid sequence: CSGDRGGTDTQYF.

This CDR3 is CASSFLTETDTQYF. CDR3 nucleotide sequence: TGTGCCAGCAGCTTTCTGACAGAGACAGATACGCAGTATTTT. J is TRBJ2-3 and V is TRBV5-4; the D gene is possibly TRBD1 (5 bases). This CDR3 has 14 residues. The ends were cut back, 2 bases at V and 3 bases at J, with 10 bases in the middle. Germline CDR1 and CDR2: SGHNT and YYREEE (reference sequence).